The rows below give T cell receptor beta chains drawn from one sample of a study of blood T cell repertoires in COVID-19. Produced via immunoSEQ multiplex PCR; TCRdb's table is partial and in-frame only. The repertoire holds tens of thousands of clones, with 81% as singletons. Sequenced sample: peripheral blood. These receptors were obtained from an older man with active or convalescent COVID-19. Each CDR3 is given with its conserved first and last residue. A D gene is named only where the DNA matches it firmly. Clone size is not always given. Where it is, it says once, few, many or a class for expanded clones.

TRBD1 . TRBJ1-6 TRBV27 CASSSIRQGRSPLHF TGTGCCAGCAGTTCCATCCGACAGGGCCGTTCACCCCTCCACTTT
. . TRBJ2-1 TRBV25-1 CASSWSGHEQFF TGTGCCAGCAGTTGGTCTGGCCATGAGCAGTTCTTC
. . TRBJ2-2 TRBV20-1 CSASSQENTGELFF TGCAGTGCTAGTTCACAGGAGAACACCGGGGAGCTGTTTTTT
TRBD2 . TRBJ2-1 TRBV4-1 CASSQERLAGAPEQFF TGCGCCAGCAGCCAAGAACGCCTAGCGGGGGCTCCTGAGCAGTTCTTC
. . TRBJ2-7 TRBV9 CASSVDGGGAAYEQYF TGTGCCAGCAGCGTAGACGGTGGAGGGGCGGCTTACGAGCAGTACTTC
TRBD2 . TRBJ2-7 TRBV5-1 CASSAGDPWRGSYEQYF TGCGCCAGCAGCGCAGGAGACCCCTGGCGGGGGTCCTACGAGCAGTACTTC
TRBD1 . TRBJ2-1 TRBV10-1 CASSHSQGSPTYNEQFF TGCGCCAGCAGCCACTCACAGGGGTCCCCGACTTACAATGAGCAGTTCTTC
. . TRBJ2-5 TRBV3-1/TRBV3-2 CASSQGGREVGETQYF TGTGCCAGCAGCCAAGGTGGCAGGGAGGTAGGAGAGACCCAGTACTTC
TRBD2 . TRBJ2-7 TRBV7-9 CASSPTTSGTRYEQYF TGTGCCAGCAGCCCAACCACTAGCGGGACTCGCTACGAGCAGTACTTC
. . TRBJ1-5 TRBV4-1 CASSQGGGVQPQHF TGCGCCAGCAGCCAAGGGGGAGGGGTCCAGCCCCAGCATTTT
TRBD2 . TRBJ2-5 TRBV27 CASQRGRQETQYF TGTGCCAGCCAGCGGGGCCGCCAAGAGACCCAGTACTTC
TRBD1 few TRBJ1-2 TRBV19 CASTPGQGVRGYTF TGTGCCAGTACCCCGGGACAGGGGGTACGTGGCTACACCTTC
. . TRBJ1-6 TRBV12-2 CASRLDRRYSYNSPLHF TGTGCAAGTCGCCTAGACCGTAGATACTCCTATAATTCACCCCTCCACTTT
TRBD2 . TRBJ2-1 TRBV27 CASSLSASGGHNEQFF TGTGCCAGCAGTTTATCTGCTAGCGGGGGACACAATGAGCAGTTCTTC
TRBD2 . TRBJ2-2 TRBV9 CASSVWTSLTGELFF TGTGCCAGCAGCGTGTGGACTAGCCTCACCGGGGAGCTGTTTTTT
TRBD1 . TRBJ1-1 TRBV10-3 CATQTGKSGNTEAFF TGTGCCACCCAGACAGGGAAAAGTGGGAACACTGAAGCTTTCTTT
. . TRBJ1-5 TRBV18 CASSHRDGNQPQHF TGTGCCAGCTCACACAGGGACGGGAATCAGCCCCAGCATTTT
TRBD2 . TRBJ2-3 TRBV7-6 CASSLGDPAGLSTDTQYF TGTGCCAGCAGCTTAGGTGACCCAGCGGGACTCAGCACAGATACGCAGTATTTT
. . TRBJ2-5 TRBV6-1 CASSEVEETQYF TGTGCCAGCAGTGAAGTCGAAGAGACCCAGTACTTC
TRBD1 . TRBJ1-2 TRBV7-9 CASSPGQYYGYTF TGTGCCAGCAGCCCGGGACAGTACTATGGCTACACCTTC
. . TRBJ2-3 TRBV5-1 CASSLVAGQTSTDTQYF TGCGCCAGCAGCTTGGTGGCAGGACAGACCAGCACAGATACGCAGTATTTT
. . TRBJ2-1 TRBV5-6 CATSRGYADAEQFF TGTGCCACCTCCCGGGGGTACGCCGACGCTGAGCAGTTCTTC
TRBD1 . TRBJ1-1 TRBV6-6 CASSLQGAGFEAFF TGTGCCAGCAGCTTACAGGGGGCCGGGTTTGAAGCTTTCTTT
. . TRBJ2-1 TRBV19 CASNSGSYNEQFF TGTGCCAGTAATTCCGGCTCCTACAATGAGCAGTTCTTC
TRBD1 few TRBJ1-4 TRBV4-1 CASSQFQGTGHEKLFF TGCGCCAGCAGCCAATTCCAGGGGACAGGACATGAAAAACTGTTTTTT
. . TRBJ2-7 TRBV5-1 CASSDPTVSSYEQYF TGCGCCAGCAGCGACCCGACAGTGAGCTCCTACGAGCAGTACTTC
TRBD1 . TRBJ2-7 TRBV5-4 CASSLDEGASLYEQYF TGTGCCAGCAGCTTGGATGAGGGGGCGAGCTTATACGAGCAGTACTTC
. . TRBJ1-2 TRBV6-6 CASSTFRQPGYTF TGTGCCAGCAGTACTTTCCGACAGCCTGGCTACACCTTC
. . TRBJ1-4 TRBV4-3 CASSRSMGATNEKLFF TGCGCCAGCAGCCGCTCCATGGGAGCAACTAATGAAAAACTGTTTTTT
. . TRBJ1-3 TRBV27 CASSLSQGSTIYF TGTGCCAGCAGTTTATCCCAGGGTAGCACCATATATTTT
TRBD2 . TRBJ2-1 TRBV6-2/TRBV6-3 CASSPRGAGGAYNEQFF TGTGCCAGCAGCCCCCGGGGTGCGGGGGGGGCCTACAATGAGCAGTTCTTC
. . TRBJ2-3 TRBV5-1 CASSLVGVETDTQYF TGCGCCAGCAGCTTGGTCGGGGTCGAGACAGATACGCAGTATTTT
TRBD1 once TRBJ2-5 TRBV5-6 CASSSPGGFQETQYF TGTGCCAGCAGCTCCCCAGGGGGATTCCAAGAGACCCAGTACTTC